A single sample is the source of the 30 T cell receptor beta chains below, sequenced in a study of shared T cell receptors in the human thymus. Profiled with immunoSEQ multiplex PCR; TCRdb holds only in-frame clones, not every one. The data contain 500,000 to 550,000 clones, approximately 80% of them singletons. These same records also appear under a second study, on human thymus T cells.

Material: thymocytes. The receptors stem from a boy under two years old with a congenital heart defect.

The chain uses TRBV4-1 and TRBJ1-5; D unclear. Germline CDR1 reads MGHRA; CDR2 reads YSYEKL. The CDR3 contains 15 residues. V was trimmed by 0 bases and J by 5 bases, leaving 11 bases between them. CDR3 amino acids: CASSQEEEGDQPQHF. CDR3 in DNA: TGCGCCAGCAGCCAAGAGGAGGAGGGCGATCAGCCCCAGCATTTT.

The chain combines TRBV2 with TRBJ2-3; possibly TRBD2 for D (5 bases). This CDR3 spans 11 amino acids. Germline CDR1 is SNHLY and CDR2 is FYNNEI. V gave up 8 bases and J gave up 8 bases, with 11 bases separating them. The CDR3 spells CASDPSLTQYF. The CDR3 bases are TGTGCCAGCGACCCTAGCCTTACGCAGTATTTT.

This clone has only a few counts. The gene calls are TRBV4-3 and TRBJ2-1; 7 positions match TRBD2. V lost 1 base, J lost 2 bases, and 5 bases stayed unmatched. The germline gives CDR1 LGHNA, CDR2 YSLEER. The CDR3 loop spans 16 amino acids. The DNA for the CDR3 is TGCGCCAGCAGCCAAGGGGCTAGCGGCACCTACAATGAGCAGTTCTTC. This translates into CASSQGASGTYNEQFF.

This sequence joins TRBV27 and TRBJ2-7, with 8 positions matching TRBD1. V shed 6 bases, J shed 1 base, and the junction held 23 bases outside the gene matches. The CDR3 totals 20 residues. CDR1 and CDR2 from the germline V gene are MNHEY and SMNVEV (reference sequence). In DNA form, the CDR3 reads TGTGCCAGCAGCTTTCAGGACAGGGAAAGACTGGGACTGGGATCCTACGAGCAGTACTTC. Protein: CASSFQDRERLGLGSYEQYF.

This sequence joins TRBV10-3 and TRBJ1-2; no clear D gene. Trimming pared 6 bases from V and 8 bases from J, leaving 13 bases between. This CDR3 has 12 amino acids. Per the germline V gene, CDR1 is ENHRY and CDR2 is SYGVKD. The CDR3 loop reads CAIRTTEWGYTF. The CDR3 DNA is TGTGCCATCAGGACAACAGAGTGGGGCTACACCTTC.

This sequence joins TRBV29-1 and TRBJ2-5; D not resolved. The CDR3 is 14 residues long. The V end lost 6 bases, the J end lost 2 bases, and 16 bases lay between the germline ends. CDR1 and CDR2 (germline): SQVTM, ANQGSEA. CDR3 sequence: CSVRVVGTQETQYF. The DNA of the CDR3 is TGCAGCGTCCGGGTAGTCGGAACACAAGAGACCCAGTACTTC.

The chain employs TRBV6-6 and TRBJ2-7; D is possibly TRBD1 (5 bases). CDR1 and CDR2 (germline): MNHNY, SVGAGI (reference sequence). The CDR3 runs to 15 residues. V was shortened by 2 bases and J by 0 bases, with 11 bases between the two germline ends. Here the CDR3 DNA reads TGTGCCAGCAGTTACGGGGCGGTCTCCTCCTACGAGCAGTACTTC. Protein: CASSYGAVSSYEQYF.

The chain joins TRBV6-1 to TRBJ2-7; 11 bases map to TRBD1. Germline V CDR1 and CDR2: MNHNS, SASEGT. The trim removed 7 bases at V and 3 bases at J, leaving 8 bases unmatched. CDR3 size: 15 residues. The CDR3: CASIGRGTGGYEQYF. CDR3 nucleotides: TGTGCCAGCATTGGGCGTGGGACAGGGGGCTACGAGCAGTACTTC.

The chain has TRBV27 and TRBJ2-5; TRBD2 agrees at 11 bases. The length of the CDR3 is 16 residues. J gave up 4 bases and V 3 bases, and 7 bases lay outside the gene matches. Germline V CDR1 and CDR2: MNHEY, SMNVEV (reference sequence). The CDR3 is CASSFTSGSWLETQYF. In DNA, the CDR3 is TGTGCCAGCAGTTTCACTAGCGGGAGTTGGTTAGAGACCCAGTACTTC.

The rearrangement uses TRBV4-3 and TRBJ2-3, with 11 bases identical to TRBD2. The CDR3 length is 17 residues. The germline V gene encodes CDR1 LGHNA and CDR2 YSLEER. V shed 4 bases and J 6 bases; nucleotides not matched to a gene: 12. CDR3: CASSPSELAGGVDTQYF. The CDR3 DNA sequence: TGCGCCAGCAGCCCCAGCGAGCTAGCGGGAGGTGTGGATACGCAGTATTTT.

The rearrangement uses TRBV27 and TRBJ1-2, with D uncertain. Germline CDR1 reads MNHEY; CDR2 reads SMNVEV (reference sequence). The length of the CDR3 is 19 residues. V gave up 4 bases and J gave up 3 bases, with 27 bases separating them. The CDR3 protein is CASSSLARGASTNYYGYTF. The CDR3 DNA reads TGTGCCAGCAGTTCCCTCGCCCGGGGTGCTTCTACCAACTACTATGGCTACACCTTC.

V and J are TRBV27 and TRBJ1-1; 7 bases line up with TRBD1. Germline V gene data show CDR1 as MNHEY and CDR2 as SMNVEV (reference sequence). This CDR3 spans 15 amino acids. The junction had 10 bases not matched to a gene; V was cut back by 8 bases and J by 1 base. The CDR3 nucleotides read TGTGCCAGCCGTATGACAGGGAAGGGGAACACTGAAGCTTTCTTT. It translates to CASRMTGKGNTEAFF.

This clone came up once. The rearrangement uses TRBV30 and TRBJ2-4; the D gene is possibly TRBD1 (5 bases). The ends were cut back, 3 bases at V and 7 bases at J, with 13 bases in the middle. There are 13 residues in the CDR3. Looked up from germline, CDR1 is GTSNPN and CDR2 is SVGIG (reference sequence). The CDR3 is CAWSGRAANIQYF. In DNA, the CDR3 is TGTGCCTGGAGCGGCAGGGCCGCGAACATTCAGTACTTC.

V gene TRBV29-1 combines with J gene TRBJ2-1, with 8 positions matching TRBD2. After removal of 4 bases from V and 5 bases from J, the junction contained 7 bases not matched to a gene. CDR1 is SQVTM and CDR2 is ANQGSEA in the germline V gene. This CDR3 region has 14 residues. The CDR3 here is CSVVGGGGNNEQFF. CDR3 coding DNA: TGCAGCGTTGTTGGGGGCGGGGGGAACAATGAGCAGTTCTTC.

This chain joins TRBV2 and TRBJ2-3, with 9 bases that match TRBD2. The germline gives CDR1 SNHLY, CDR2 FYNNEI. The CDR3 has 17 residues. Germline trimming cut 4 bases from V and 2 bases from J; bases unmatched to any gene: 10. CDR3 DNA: TGTGCCAGCAGTGGGGAGAGGGTGGGACTAGCCACAGATACGCAGTATTTT. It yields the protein CASSGERVGLATDTQYF.

CDR3 in DNA: TGTGCCAGCAGTTCGTCGGGACAGGATAGCACTGAAGCTTTCTTT. Protein sequence: CASSSSGQDSTEAFF. This chain joins TRBV28 and TRBJ1-1; TRBD1 matches at 8 bases. The CDR3 contains 15 residues. CDR1 is MDHEN, CDR2 SYDVKM, per germline. J was trimmed by 4 bases and V by 4 bases; bases with no gene match: 8.

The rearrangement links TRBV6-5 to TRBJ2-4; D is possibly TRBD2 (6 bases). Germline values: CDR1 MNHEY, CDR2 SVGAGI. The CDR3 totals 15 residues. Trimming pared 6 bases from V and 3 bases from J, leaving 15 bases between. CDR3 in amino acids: CASSHPAGGKNIQYF. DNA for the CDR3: TGTGCCAGCAGCCATCCCGCCGGGGGCAAAAACATTCAGTACTTC.

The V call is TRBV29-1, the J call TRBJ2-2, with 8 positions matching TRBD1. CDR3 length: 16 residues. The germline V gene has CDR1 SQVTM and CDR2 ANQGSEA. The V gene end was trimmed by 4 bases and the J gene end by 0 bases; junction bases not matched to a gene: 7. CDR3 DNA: TGCAGCGTTGGGGACGCGGGACAGGCGAACACCGGGGAGCTGTTTTTT. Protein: CSVGDAGQANTGELFF.

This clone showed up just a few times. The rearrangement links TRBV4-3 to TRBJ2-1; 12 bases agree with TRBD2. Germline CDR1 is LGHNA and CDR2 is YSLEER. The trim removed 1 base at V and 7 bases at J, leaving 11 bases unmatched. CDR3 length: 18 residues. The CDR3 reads CASSQGDPSGRAWNEQFF. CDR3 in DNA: TGCGCCAGCAGCCAAGGGGACCCTAGCGGGAGGGCCTGGAATGAGCAGTTCTTC.

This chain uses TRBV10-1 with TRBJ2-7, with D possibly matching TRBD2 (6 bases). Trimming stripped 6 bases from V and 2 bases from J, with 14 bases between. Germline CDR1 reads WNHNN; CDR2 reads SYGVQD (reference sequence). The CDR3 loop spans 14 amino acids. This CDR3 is CASSETASAYEQYF. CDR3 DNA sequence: TGCGCCAGCAGCGAAACCGCTAGCGCCTACGAGCAGTACTTC.

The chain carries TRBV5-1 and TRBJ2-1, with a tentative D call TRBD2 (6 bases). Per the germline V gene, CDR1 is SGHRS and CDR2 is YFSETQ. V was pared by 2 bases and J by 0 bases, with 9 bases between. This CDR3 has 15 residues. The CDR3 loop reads CASSLGRTSYNEQFF. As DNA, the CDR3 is TGCGCCAGCAGCTTAGGGAGGACCTCCTACAATGAGCAGTTCTTC.

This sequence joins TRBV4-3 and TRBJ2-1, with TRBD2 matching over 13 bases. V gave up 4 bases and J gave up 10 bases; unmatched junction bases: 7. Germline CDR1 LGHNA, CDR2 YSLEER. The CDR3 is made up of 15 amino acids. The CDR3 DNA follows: TGCGCCAGCAGCCCGGGGACTAGCGGGATCGGGGAGCAGTTCTTC. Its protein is CASSPGTSGIGEQFF.

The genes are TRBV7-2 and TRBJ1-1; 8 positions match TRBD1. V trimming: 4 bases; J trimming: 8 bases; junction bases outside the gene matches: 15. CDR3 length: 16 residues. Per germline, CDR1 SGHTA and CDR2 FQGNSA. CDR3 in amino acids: CASSYPPGQESREAFF. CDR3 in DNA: TGTGCCAGCAGCTATCCCCCGGGACAGGAGTCAAGAGAAGCTTTCTTT.

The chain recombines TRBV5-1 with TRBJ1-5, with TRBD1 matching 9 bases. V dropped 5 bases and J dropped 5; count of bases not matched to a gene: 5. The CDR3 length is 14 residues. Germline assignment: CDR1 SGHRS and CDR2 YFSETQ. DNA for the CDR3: TGCGCCAGCAGGGGACAGGGTATCGATCAGCCCCAGCATTTT. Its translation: CASRGQGIDQPQHF. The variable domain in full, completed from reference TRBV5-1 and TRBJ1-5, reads KAGVTQTPRYLIKTRGQQVTLSCSPISGHRSVSWYQQTPGQGLQFLFEYFSETQRNKGNFPGRFSGRQFSNSRSEMNVSTLELGDSALYLCASRGQGIDQPQHFGDGTRLSIL.

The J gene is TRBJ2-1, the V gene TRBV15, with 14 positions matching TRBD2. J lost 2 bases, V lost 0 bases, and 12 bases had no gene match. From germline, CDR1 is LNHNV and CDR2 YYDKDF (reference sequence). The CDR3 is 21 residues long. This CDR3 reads CATSREYRTSGRPRTYNEQFF. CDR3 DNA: TGTGCCACCAGCAGAGAATACAGGACTAGCGGGAGGCCGAGGACCTACAATGAGCAGTTCTTC. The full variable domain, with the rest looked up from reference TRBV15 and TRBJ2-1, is DAMVIQNPRYQVTQFGKPVTLSCSQTLNHNVMYWYQQKSSQAPKLLFHYYDKDFNNEADTPDNFQSRRPNTSFCFLDIRSPGLGDTAMYLCATSREYRTSGRPRTYNEQFFGPGTRLTVL.

CDR3 nucleotides: TGTGCCAGCAGTAAACGGGGGCGGGACAGCCTTAATGAAAAACTGTTTTTT. Its protein is CASSKRGRDSLNEKLFF. The V gene is TRBV28, the J gene TRBJ1-4, with TRBD1 matching over 7 bases. CDR1 and CDR2 from the germline V gene are MDHEN and SYDVKM. V shed 5 bases, J shed 4 bases, and the junction held 13 bases outside the gene matches. This CDR3 region has 17 residues.

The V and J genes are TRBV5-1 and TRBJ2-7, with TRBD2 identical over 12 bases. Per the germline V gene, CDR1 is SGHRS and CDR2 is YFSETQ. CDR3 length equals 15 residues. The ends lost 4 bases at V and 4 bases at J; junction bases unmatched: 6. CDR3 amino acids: CASSMDTSGRYEQYF. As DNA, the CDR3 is TGCGCCAGCAGCATGGATACTAGCGGGAGGTACGAGCAGTACTTC. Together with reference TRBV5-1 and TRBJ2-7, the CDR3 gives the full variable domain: KAGVTQTPRYLIKTRGQQVTLSCSPISGHRSVSWYQQTPGQGLQFLFEYFSETQRNKGNFPGRFSGRQFSNSRSEMNVSTLELGDSALYLCASSMDTSGRYEQYFGPGTRLTVT.

This CDR3 reads CASSLRREHSYNEQFF. The CDR3 region has the DNA TGTGCCAGCAGCTTGCGGCGGGAGCACTCCTACAATGAGCAGTTCTTC. This rearrangement joins TRBV7-8 to TRBJ2-1, with TRBD2 identical over 7 bases. The V segment lost 3 bases and the J segment 0 bases; nucleotides outside the gene matches: 5. The CDR3 has 16 residues. Germline lookup yields CDR1 SGHVS and CDR2 FQNEAQ.

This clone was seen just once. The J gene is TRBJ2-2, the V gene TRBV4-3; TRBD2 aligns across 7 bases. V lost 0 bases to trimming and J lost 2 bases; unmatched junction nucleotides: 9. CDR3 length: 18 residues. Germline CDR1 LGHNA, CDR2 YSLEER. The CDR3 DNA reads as TGCGCCAGCAGCCAAGAACTCGCGGGAGCCCCAAACACCGGGGAGCTGTTTTTT. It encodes CASSQELAGAPNTGELFF.

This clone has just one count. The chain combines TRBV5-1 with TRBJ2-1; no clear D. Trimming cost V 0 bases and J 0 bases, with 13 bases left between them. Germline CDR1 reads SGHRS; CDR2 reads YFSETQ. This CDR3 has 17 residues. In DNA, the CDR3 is TGCGCCAGCAGCTTGGAGACAAACGGTCACTCCTACAATGAGCAGTTCTTC. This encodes CASSLETNGHSYNEQFF. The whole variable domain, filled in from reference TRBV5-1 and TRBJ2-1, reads KAGVTQTPRYLIKTRGQQVTLSCSPISGHRSVSWYQQTPGQGLQFLFEYFSETQRNKGNFPGRFSGRQFSNSRSEMNVSTLELGDSALYLCASSLETNGHSYNEQFFGPGTRLTVL.